The clone carrying this TCR beta chain has more than one count but fewer than ten. Germline loops: CDR1 SGHVS, CDR2 FQNEAQ. V lost 5 bases and J lost 0, with 11 bases in between. This CDR3 spans 15 amino acids. In TCRdb, the 5' RACE reads were re-called with MiXCR into one record per CDR3 protein. This sample has 1.5 million to 2 million distinct CDR3 sequences, with roughly a third found just once. The sample belongs to a study of identical twins. V gene TRBV7-8 combines with J gene TRBJ2-4; D perhaps matches TRBD1 (5 bases). This sequence originates from a newborn girl in good health. The material sequenced was cord blood. CDR3 nucleotides: TGTGCCAGCAGCGCAGGGATATTAGCCAAAAACATTCAGTACTTC. Encoded protein: CASSAGILAKNIQYF.